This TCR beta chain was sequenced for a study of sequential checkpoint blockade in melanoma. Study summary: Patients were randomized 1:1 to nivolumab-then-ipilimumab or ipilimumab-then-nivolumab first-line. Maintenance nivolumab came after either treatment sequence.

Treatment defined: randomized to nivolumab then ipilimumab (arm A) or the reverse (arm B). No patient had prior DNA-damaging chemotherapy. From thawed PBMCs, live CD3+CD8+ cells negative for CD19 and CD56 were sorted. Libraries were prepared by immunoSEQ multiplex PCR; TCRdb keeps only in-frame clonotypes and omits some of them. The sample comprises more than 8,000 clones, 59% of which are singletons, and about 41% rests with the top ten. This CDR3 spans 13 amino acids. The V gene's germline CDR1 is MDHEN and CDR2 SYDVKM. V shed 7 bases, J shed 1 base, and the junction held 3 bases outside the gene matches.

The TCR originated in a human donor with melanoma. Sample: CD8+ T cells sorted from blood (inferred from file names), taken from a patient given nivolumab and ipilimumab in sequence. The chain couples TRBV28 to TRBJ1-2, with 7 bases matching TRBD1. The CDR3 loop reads CASTRDSNYGYTF. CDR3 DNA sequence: TGTGCCAGCACCCGGGACAGTAACTATGGCTACACCTTC.